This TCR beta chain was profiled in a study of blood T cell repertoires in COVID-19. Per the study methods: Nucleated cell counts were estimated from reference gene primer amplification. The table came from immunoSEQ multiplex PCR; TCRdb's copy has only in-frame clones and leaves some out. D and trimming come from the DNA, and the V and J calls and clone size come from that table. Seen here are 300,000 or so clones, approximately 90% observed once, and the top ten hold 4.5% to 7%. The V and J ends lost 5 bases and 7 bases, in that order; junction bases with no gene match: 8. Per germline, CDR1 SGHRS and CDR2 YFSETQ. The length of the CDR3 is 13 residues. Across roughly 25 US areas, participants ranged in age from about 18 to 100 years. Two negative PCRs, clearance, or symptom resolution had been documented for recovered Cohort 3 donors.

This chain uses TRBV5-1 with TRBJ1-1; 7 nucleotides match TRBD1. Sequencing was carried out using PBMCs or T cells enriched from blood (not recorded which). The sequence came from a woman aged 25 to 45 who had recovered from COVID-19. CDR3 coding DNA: TGCGCCAGCAGACCCGACAGGGCCGGTGAAGCTTTCTTT. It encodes CASRPDRAGEAFF.